This T cell receptor (beta chain) was profiled in a study of cytomegalovirus exposure and HLA in healthy donors. PCR used 60 Vbeta primers and 13 Jbeta primers. The table came from immunoSEQ multiplex PCR; TCRdb's copy has only in-frame clones and leaves some out. The sample lists about 140,000 clones, approximately 83% occurring once. This CDR3 region has 14 residues. The V end lost 7 bases, the J end lost 2 bases, and 13 bases lay between the germline ends. Germline V gene sequence: CDR1 SGHTA, CDR2 FQGNSA. What was sequenced was PBMCs. The sequence derives from a male donor in good health and CMV-seronegative. The V and J genes are TRBV7-2 and TRBJ2-3; tentatively, D is TRBD1 (6 bases). The CDR3 region has the DNA TGTGCCAGCACCCAAGGACAGCCCACAGATACGCAGTATTTT. Translated: CASTQGQPTDTQYF. Drawing the rest from reference TRBV7-2 and TRBJ2-3, the complete variable domain is GAGVSQSPSNKVTEKGKDVELRCDPISGHTALYWYRQSLGQGLEFLIYFQGNSAPDKSGLPSDRFSAERTGGSVSTLTIQRTQQEDSAVYLCASTQGQPTDTQYFGPGTRLTVL.